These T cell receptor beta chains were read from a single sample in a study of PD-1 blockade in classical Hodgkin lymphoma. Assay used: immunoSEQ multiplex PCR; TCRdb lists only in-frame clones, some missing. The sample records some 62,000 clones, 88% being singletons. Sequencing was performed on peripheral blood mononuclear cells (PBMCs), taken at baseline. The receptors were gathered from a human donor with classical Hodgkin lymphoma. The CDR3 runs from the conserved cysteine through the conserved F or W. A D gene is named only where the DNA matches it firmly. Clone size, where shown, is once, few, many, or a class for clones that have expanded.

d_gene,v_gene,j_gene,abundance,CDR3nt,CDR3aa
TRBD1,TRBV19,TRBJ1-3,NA,TGTGCCAGTAGGGACAGGCCCGACTCTGGAAACACCATATATTTT,CASRDRPDSGNTIYF
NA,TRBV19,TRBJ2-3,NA,TGTGCCAGTATAGACCGCCTGCATGGGACAGATACGCAGTATTTT,CASIDRLHGTDTQYF
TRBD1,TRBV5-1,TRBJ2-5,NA,TGCGCCAGCAGCCGCGGACAGGGGGCAGGCAGGGGGACCCAGTACTTC,CASSRGQGAGRGTQYF
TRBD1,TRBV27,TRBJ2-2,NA,TGTGCCAGCAGTTTATGGGTCAGGGGGCACGCCGGGGAGCTGTTTTTT,CASSLWVRGHAGELFF
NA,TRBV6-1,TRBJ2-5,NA,TGTGCCAGCAGCCGGGAAGGGGAGACCCAGTACTTC,CASSREGETQYF
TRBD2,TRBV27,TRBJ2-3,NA,TGTGCCAGCAGTTTAAGCATCTTAGCGGGGGCGAGCACAGATACGCAGTATTTT,CASSLSILAGASTDTQYF
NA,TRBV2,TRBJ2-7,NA,TGTGCCAGCAGTGGAATTGGCAGCTCCTACGAGCAGTACTTC,CASSGIGSSYEQYF
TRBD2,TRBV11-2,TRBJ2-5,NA,TGTGCCAGCAGCTTCGGGGATCTAGCGGGGGGACAAGAGACCCAGTACTTC,CASSFGDLAGGQETQYF
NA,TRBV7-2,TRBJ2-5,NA,TGTGCCAGCAGCTTAGCCGCGAGCGGAAGGACCCAGTACTTC,CASSLAASGRTQYF
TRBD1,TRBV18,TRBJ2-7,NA,TGTGCCAGCTCCCCTCGGGACAGGACCTACGAGCAGTACTTC,CASSPRDRTYEQYF
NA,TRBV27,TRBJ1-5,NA,TGTGCCAGCAGTTTAACAGGGACGGGCAATCAGCCCCAGCATTTT,CASSLTGTGNQPQHF
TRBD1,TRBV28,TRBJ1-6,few,TGTGCCAGCGACCTTAGGGGGCAAAATTCACCCCTCCACTTT,CASDLRGQNSPLHF
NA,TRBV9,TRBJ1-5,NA,TGTGCCAGCAGCACACAAGACAGTCATAGCAATCAGCCCCAGCATTTT,CASSTQDSHSNQPQHF
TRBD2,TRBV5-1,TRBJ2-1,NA,TGCGCCAGCAGCTTAGGTAGCGGGGAGATCTACAATGAGCAGTTCTTC,CASSLGSGEIYNEQFF
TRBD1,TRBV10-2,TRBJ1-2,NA,TGCGCCAGCAGTGAGTTTGGGACAGGCTATGGCTACACCTTC,CASSEFGTGYGYTF
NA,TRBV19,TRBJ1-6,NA,TGTGCCAGTAGTGTAACATCCGGGTCTCGTAATTCACCCCTCCACTTT,CASSVTSGSRNSPLHF
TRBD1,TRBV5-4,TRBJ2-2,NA,TGTGCCAGCAGCTATAGCCTGGGACAGAGTACCGGGGAGCTGTTTTTT,CASSYSLGQSTGELFF
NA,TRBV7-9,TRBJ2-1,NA,TGTGCCAGCAGCTTAGGTGTGAGCTCCTACAATGAGCAGTTCTTC,CASSLGVSSYNEQFF
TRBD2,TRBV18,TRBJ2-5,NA,TGTGCCAGCTCTCCCAGCGGGGGGGACGAGACCCAGTACTTC,CASSPSGGDETQYF
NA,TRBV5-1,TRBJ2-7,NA,TGCGCCAGCAGCTTGTGGGACGGCCACTACGAGCAGTACTTC,CASSLWDGHYEQYF
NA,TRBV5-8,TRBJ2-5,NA,TGTGCCAGCAGCCAATACTCCACGGGGGAGACCCAGTACTTC,CASSQYSTGETQYF
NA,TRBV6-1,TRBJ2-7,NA,TGTGCCAGCAGGATTCAGGGTTTCTACGAGCAGTACTTC,CASRIQGFYEQYF
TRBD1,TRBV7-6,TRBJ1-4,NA,TGTGCCAGCAGCCTACGGACAGGGGCGGGGGAAAAACTGTTTTTT,CASSLRTGAGEKLFF
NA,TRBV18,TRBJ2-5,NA,TGTGCCAGCCAGGGGCAGGTGGAGACCCAGTACTTC,CASQGQVETQYF
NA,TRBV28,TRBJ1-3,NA,TGTGCCAGCAGTCCTACGGGGTTCTCTGGAAACACCATATATTTT,CASSPTGFSGNTIYF
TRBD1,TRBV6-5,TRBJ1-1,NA,TGTGCCAGCAGTTACTCGGGACAGGGGATTGCTGAAGCTTTCTTT,CASSYSGQGIAEAFF
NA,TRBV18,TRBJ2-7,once,TGTGCCAGCGGGACGCCGTACGAGCAGTACTTC,CASGTPYEQYF
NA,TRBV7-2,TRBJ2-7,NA,TGTGCCAGCAGCTTAGACTCGAGGGGGAACTACGAGCAGTACTTC,CASSLDSRGNYEQYF
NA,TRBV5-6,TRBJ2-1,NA,TGTGCCAGCAGCTTGGCAGGGGCCTACAATGAGCAGTTCTTC,CASSLAGAYNEQFF
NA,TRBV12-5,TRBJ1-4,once,TGTGCTAGTGGTTTAGGTGAAAAACTGTTTTTT,CASGLGEKLFF
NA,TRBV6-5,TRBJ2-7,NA,TGTGCCAGCAGTTACGGGCAGATCTCCTACGAGCAGTACTTC,CASSYGQISYEQYF
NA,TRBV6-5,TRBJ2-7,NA,TGTGCCAGCCGCCCGGGGGGCGGGTACGAGCAGTACTTC,CASRPGGGYEQYF
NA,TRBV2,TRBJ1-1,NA,TGTGCCAGCAGGCCCCTTTGGAACAACCCTGAAGCTTTCTTT,CASRPLWNNPEAFF
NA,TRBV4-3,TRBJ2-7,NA,TGCGCCAGCAGCCGAGATGTCCTATACGAGCAGTACTTC,CASSRDVLYEQYF
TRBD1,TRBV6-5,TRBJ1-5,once,TGTGCCAGCAGGCCCGACAGGGGGCCCCAGCATTTT,CASRPDRGPQHF
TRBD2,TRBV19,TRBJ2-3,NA,TGTGCCGGGAGCGGGGGGAGCACAGATACGCAGTATTTT,CAGSGGSTDTQYF
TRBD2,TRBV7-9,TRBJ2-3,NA,TGTGCCAGCAGCCGCCTTTTAGCGGGGGCCCCCGTGAGCACAGATACGCAGTATTTT,CASSRLLAGAPVSTDTQYF
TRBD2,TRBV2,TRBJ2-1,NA,TGTGCCAGCGCATTACTAGCGGGGGCCTCCTACAATGAGCAGTTCTTC,CASALLAGASYNEQFF